A single sample gave rise to the 23 T cell receptor beta chains below, sequenced in a study of tumor and adjacent non-tumor tissue in lung cancer. TCRbeta libraries were built with three rounds of nested PCR, modified from ARM-PCR. From the multiplex PCR reads, TCRdb called clonotypes with MiXCR, one entry per CDR3 protein. The data contain around 99,000 distinct CDR3 sequences, 60% to 65% of them seen just once; the ten biggest clones take up roughly 19%. RNA was extracted from bulk tissue without any cell sorting. This non-tumor lung sample came from over 3 cm beyond the tumor edge. The specimen sequenced was distant non-tumor lung tissue. All receptors derive from a man aged 55 to 70 with non-small cell lung cancer.

In this sample, this clonotype turned up once. The chain carries TRBV11-3 and TRBJ2-1, with 7 positions matching TRBD2. Trimming at V came to 11 bases and at J to 8 bases, leaving 9 bases not matched to a gene. The germline V gene encodes CDR1 SGHNT and CDR2 YENEEA. The CDR3 totals 12 residues. In nucleotides, the CDR3 is TGTGCCCGCTGCTCCCGGGGGGATGAGCAGTTCTTC. Residues: CARCSRGDEQFF.

Only one count was recorded for this clonotype. V and J are TRBV12-3 or TRBV12-4 and TRBJ2-1, with D tentatively TRBD1 (5 bases). V lost 1 base and J 4 bases, leaving 23 bases between the germline ends. This CDR3 has 19 residues. The CDR3 bases are TGTGCCAGCAGTTTAGTGAACGACCTTTCAGGGATCCTTTACAATGAGCAGTTCTTC. This encodes CASSLVNDLSGILYNEQFF.

The chain links TRBV12-3 or TRBV12-4 to TRBJ2-1; 10 bases are a match to TRBD2. The junction had 18 bases not matched to a gene; V was cut back by 4 bases and J by 15 bases. CDR3 length equals 16 residues. The CDR3: CASSSQSGGVYNEWFF. In nucleotides, the CDR3 is TGTGCCAGCAGTTCCCAAAGCGGGGGGGTCTACAACGAGTGGTTCTTC.

The chain is built from TRBV11-2 and TRBJ1-6; D possibly corresponds to TRBD1 (6 bases). With 3 bases removed from V and 18 bases from J, the gap between germline ends came to 15 bases. Per germline, CDR1 SGHAT and CDR2 FQNNGV. This CDR3 contains 12 residues. The CDR3 coding sequence is TGTGCCAGCAGCTTTTGGGAGGGGGAGAGCCACTTT. Translated: CASSFWEGESHF.

At least ten counts were recorded for this clonotype. The chain recombines TRBV12-3 or TRBV12-4 with TRBJ2-1; 9 bases are a match to TRBD2. The CDR3 is 16 residues long. The trim removed 4 bases at V and 2 bases at J, leaving 6 bases unmatched. For the CDR3, the DNA is TGTGCCAGCAGTTCTGCGGGGGGGCCGACCTACAATGAGCAGTTCTTC. Its translation: CASSSAGGPTYNEQFF.

As for this clonotype: A much more abundant neighbour one base away suggests this may be a read error. This rearrangement joins TRBV5-1 to TRBJ1-6; 7 nucleotides agree with TRBD1. The CDR3 is 16 amino acids. The trim removed 8 bases at V and 8 bases at J, leaving 16 bases unmatched. CDR1 and CDR2 (germline): SGHRS, YFSETQ. The CDR3 DNA reads TGCGCCAGGAGACCTAGAACAGGGGTAGTCGATTCACCCCTCCACTTT. Translated, it gives CARRPRTGVVDSPLHF. Drawing the rest from reference TRBV5-1 and TRBJ1-6, the complete variable domain is KAGVTQTPRYLIKTRGQQVTLSCSPISGHRSVSWYQQTPGQGLQFLFEYFSETQRNKGNFPGRFSGRQFSNSRSEMNVSTLELGDSALYLCARRPRTGVVDSPLHFGNGTRLTVT.

With respect to this clonotype: Being one base from a much bigger clone, this may be a read error. The genes are TRBV5-8 and TRBJ1-1; D is undetermined. Germline assignment: CDR1 SGHTS and CDR2 YDEGEE. This CDR3 is 13 amino acids long. Trimming left V 5 bases short and J 1 base short, with 9 bases between. DNA for the CDR3: TGTGCCAGCAGGAGAAGACCGAACACTGAAGCTTTCTTT. Its protein product is CASRRRPNTEAFF.

This clonotype came up many times. CDR3 sequence (DNA): TGTGCCAGCAGCTTGGGGAGGGGGCGGTGGAACACTGAAGCTTTCTTT. Amino acid sequence: CASSLGRGRWNTEAFF. This sequence joins TRBV5-6 and TRBJ1-1; 7 bases are a match to TRBD1. V trimming: 0 bases; J trimming: 1 base; junction bases outside the gene matches: 6. This CDR3 spans 16 amino acids. Germline CDR1 reads SGHDT; CDR2 reads YYEEEE.

This chain joins TRBV18 and TRBJ1-1; TRBD1 matches at 7 bases. The germline CDR1 and CDR2 sequences are KGHSH and LQKENI. The CDR3 has 14 residues. Trimming cost V 1 base and J 4 bases; bases outside gene matches: 3. CDR3 bases: TGTGCCAGCTCACCACAGGGACAGACCACTGAAGCTTTCTTT. It translates to CASSPQGQTTEAFF.

The chain is built from TRBV11-3 and TRBJ2-6; 10 bases align to TRBD1. The junction had 5 bases not matched to a gene; V was cut back by 6 bases and J by 0 bases. CDR3 length: 17 residues. Germline V gene sequence: CDR1 SGHNT, CDR2 YENEEA. CDR3 nucleotides: TGTGCCAGCAGTGCAGGGACAGGGGACTCTGGGGCCAACGTCCTGACTTTC. Translated, it gives CASSAGTGDSGANVLTF.

On this clonotype itself: Mismatch with germline at one junction end may stem from a read error. The chain employs TRBV4-1 and TRBJ1-1; TRBD1 matches at 8 bases. Germline V CDR1 and CDR2: MGHRA, YSYEKL. The CDR3 loop spans 12 amino acids. This chain's CDR3 is CASSQPTGEASF. CDR3 DNA: TGCGCCAGCAGCCAGCCGACAGGGGAAGCTTCCTTT.

There are a few counts of this clonotype. V is TRBV11-2 and J is TRBJ2-3, with D maybe TRBD2 (5 bases). The V end lost 3 bases, the J end lost 2 bases, and 9 bases lay between the germline ends. The CDR3 runs 14 residues. Looked up from germline, CDR1 is SGHAT and CDR2 is FQNNGV. The DNA of the CDR3 is TGTGCCAGCAGCTTGAGGCGGGTCACAGATACGCAGTATTTT. This encodes CASSLRRVTDTQYF.

For this clonotype: The conserved phenylalanine or tryptophan normally closing the CDR3 is absent here, so this likely arose from a read error. This chain uses TRBV11-2 with TRBJ2-7, with D perhaps matching TRBD1 or TRBD2 (5 bases each). This CDR3 spans 15 amino acids. The germline gives CDR1 SGHAT, CDR2 FQNNGV. CDR3 sequence (DNA): TGTGCTAGCAGCTTAGCCCACGGGGACGATAACGAGCAGTACTCC. Its protein is CASSLAHGDDNEQYS.

On this clonotype itself: At one of its ends the junction is not consistent with the germline gene, which may arise from a read error. V usage is TRBV11-3 and J usage is TRBJ1-1; D uncertain. The CDR3 totals 13 residues. Germline V CDR1 and CDR2: SGHNT, YENEEA. The CDR3, as DNA: TGTGTCAGCAGCGAGGCATTGAACACTGAAACTTTCTTT. This gives the protein CVSSEALNTETFF.

About this clonotype itself: A read error may account for a junction end that differs from germline. This chain connects TRBV10-2 to TRBJ1-1; D gene ambiguous. CDR1 is WSHSY and CDR2 is SAAADI in the germline V gene. CDR3 size: 15 residues. The DNA of the CDR3 is TGCGCCACCAGACTCGAACGGACGGGAAACACCGAAGCTTTCTTT. Its protein is CATRLERTGNTEAFF.

For this clonotype: This could be a read error, since a much larger clone is one nucleotide away. The chain couples TRBV6-5 to TRBJ1-4; 9 bases match TRBD1. Germline values: CDR1 MNHEY, CDR2 SVGAGI. Trimming took 2 bases from V and 8 from J; bases not matched to a gene: 3. The CDR3 runs 14 residues. For the CDR3, the DNA is TGTGCCAGCAGTTACAGACAGGGGGGGGAAAAACTGTTTTTT. This encodes CASSYRQGGEKLFF.

The sample holds many counts of this clonotype. This chain uses TRBV12-3 or TRBV12-4 with TRBJ2-2; 7 bases map to TRBD2. This CDR3 spans 15 amino acids. V lost 1 base to trimming and J lost 7 bases; unmatched junction nucleotides: 6. CDR3 region: CASSLEAGRVGELFF. CDR3 DNA: TGTGCCAGCAGTTTAGAGGCAGGGAGGGTCGGGGAGCTGTTTTTT.

As concerns this clonotype: A clone one base away is much larger, so this may be a read error. The CDR3: CASSIGLDLAYEQYF. CDR3 DNA: TGTGCCAGCAGCATCGGACTAGACCTAGCCTACGAGCAGTACTTC. This chain links TRBV6-2 or TRBV6-3 with TRBJ2-7, with 7 bases fitting TRBD2. CDR1 and CDR2 (germline): MNHEY, SVGEGT. The CDR3 spans 15 residues. Germline trimming cut 6 bases from V and 2 bases from J; bases unmatched to any gene: 10.

About this clonotype itself: The junction does not match germline at one end; this may be a read error. DNA for the CDR3: TGCAGCGCTCCGCAGAGGGCGCATGGCCACACCTTC. Residues: CSAPQRAHGHTF. The V and J genes are TRBV29-1 and TRBJ1-2; D ambiguous. Germline lookup yields CDR1 SQVTM and CDR2 ANQGSEA. The CDR3 runs 12 residues.

This clonotype occurred a few times. A read error may produce the germline difference seen at one junction end. The V gene is TRBV6-6, the J gene TRBJ1-3; TRBD1 agrees at 7 bases. Germline V gene lookup returns CDR1 MNHNY and CDR2 SVGAGI (reference sequence). The CDR3 extends over 16 amino acids. The CDR3 loop reads CASSSIRGSSRNTIYF. Here the CDR3 DNA reads TGTGCCAGCAGTTCGATCAGGGGGTCCTCTAGAAACACCATATATTTT.

Note on this clonotype: A junction end diverges from the germline sequence, so it may reflect a read error. The V and J genes are TRBV11-1 and TRBJ2-3; D may be TRBD1 (5 bases). Germline V gene data show CDR1 as SGHAT and CDR2 as FQDESV (reference sequence). The CDR3 is 15 residues long. CDR3 sequence: CAISLARVLSDTQYF. In DNA form, the CDR3 reads TGTGCCATCAGCTTGGCCAGGGTACTGTCGGATACGCAATACTTT.

At least ten counts were recorded for this clonotype. The rearrangement joins TRBV5-6 to TRBJ1-6; perhaps TRBD1 as D (5 bases). The CDR3 has 17 residues. Trimming left V 0 bases short and J 6 bases short, with 16 bases between. Germline assignment: CDR1 SGHDT and CDR2 YYEEEE. CDR3 in amino acids: CASSLAQGNWFNSPLHF. In nucleotides, the CDR3 is TGTGCCAGCAGCTTGGCCCAGGGAAATTGGTTTAATTCACCCCTCCACTTT. The full variable domain, completed using reference TRBV5-6 and TRBJ1-6, is DAGVTQSPTHLIKTRGQQVTLRCSPKSGHDTVSWYQQALGQGPQFIFQYYEEEERQRGNFPDRFSGHQFPNYSSELNVNALLLGDSALYLCASSLAQGNWFNSPLHFGNGTRLTVT.

With respect to this clonotype: Mismatch with germline at one junction end may stem from a read error. The chain carries TRBV20-1 and TRBJ1-2, with TRBD1 matching 9 bases. The CDR3 covers 14 residues. Germline V gene lookup returns CDR1 DFQATT and CDR2 SNEGSKA (reference sequence). This CDR3 reads CSAQDRGKVYGYTF. The DNA of the CDR3 is TGCAGTGCTCAAGACAGGGGGAAGGTCTATGGCTACACCTTT.